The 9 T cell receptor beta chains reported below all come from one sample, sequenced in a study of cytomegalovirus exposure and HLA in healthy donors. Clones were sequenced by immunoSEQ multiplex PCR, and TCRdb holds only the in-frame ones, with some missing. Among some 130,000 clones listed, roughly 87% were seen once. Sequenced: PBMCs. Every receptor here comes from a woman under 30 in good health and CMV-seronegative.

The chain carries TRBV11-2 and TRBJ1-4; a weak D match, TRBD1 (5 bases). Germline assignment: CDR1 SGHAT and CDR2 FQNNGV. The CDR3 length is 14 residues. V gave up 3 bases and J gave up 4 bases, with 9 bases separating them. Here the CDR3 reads CASSFWGDNEKLFF. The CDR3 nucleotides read TGTGCCAGCAGCTTTTGGGGGGATAATGAAAAACTGTTTTTT.

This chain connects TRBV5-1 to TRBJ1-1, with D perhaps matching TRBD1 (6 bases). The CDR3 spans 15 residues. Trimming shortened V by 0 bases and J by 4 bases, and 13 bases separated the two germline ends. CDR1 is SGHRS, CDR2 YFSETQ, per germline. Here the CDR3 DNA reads TGCGCCAGCAGCTTGGTAACAGGGCAGGGCACTGAAGCTTTCTTT. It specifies CASSLVTGQGTEAFF.

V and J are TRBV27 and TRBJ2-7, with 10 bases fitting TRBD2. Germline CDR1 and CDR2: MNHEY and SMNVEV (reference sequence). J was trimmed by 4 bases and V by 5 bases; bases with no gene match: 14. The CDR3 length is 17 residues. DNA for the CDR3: TGTGCCAGCAGTCCCTTCAGCGGGGGGGCTGAGGCATACGAGCAGTACTTC. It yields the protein CASSPFSGGAEAYEQYF.

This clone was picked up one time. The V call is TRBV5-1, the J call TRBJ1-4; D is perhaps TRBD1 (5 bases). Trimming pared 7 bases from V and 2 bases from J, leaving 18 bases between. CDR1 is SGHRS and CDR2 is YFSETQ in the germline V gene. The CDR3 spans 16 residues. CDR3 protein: CASQIGTVHTNEKLFF. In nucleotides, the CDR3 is TGCGCCAGCCAAATCGGGACTGTTCACACTAATGAAAAACTGTTTTTT.

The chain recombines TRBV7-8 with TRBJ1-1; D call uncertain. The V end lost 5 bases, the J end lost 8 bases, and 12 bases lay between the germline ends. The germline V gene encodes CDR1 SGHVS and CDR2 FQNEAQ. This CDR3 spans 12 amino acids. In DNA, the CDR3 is TGTGCCAGCAGCAATAGCCGGCAAGAAGCTTTCTTT. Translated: CASSNSRQEAFF.

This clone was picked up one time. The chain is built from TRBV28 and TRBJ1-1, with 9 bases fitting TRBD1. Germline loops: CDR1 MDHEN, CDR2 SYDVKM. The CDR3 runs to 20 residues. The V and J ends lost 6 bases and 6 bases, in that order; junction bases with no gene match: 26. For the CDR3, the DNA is TGTGCCAGCAGCGCGAGCTCCGGGACAGGGATATTTCAGTTTCTATCTGAAGCTTTCTTT. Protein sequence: CASSASSGTGIFQFLSEAFF. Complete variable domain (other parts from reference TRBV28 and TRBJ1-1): DVKVTQSSRYLVKRTGEKVFLECVQDMDHENMFWYRQDPGLGLRLIYFSYDVKMKEKGDIPEGYSVSREKKERFSLILESASTNQTSMYLCASSASSGTGIFQFLSEAFFGQGTRLTVV.

CDR3: CASSQALAGGPTYVEQYF. In DNA form, the CDR3 reads TGCGCCAGCAGCCAAGCGCTAGCGGGGGGGCCTACGTACGTGGAGCAGTACTTC. J is TRBJ2-7 and V is TRBV4-1; TRBD2 matches at 12 bases. Germline CDR1 and CDR2: MGHRA and YSYEKL. The V segment lost 1 base and the J segment 7 bases; nucleotides outside the gene matches: 14. The CDR3 runs 18 residues.

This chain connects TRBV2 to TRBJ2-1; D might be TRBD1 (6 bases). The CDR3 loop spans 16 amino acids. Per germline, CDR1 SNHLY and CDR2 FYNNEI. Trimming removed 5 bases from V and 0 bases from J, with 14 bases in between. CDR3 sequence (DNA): TGTGCCAGCAGTCCCGGACAGTGGAGCTCCTACAATGAGCAGTTCTTC. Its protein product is CASSPGQWSSYNEQFF.

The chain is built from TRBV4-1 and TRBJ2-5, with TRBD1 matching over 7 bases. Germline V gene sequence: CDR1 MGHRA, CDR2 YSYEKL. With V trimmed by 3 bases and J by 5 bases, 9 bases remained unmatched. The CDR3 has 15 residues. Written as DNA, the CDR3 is TGCGCCAGCAGCCATGGAGAGCAGGGGGAGGAGACCCAGTACTTC. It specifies CASSHGEQGEETQYF.